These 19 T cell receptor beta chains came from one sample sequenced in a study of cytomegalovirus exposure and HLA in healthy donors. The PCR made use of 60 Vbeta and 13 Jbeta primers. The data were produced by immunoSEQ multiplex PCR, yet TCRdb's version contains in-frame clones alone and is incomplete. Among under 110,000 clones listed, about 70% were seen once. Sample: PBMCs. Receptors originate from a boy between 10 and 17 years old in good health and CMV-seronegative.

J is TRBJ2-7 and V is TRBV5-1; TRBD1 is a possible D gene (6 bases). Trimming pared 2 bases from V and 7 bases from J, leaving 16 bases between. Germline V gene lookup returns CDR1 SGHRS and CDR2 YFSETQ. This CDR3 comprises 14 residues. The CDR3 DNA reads TGCGCCAGCAGCTTAGACCAACAGGGAAGGGAGCAGTACTTC. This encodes CASSLDQQGREQYF.

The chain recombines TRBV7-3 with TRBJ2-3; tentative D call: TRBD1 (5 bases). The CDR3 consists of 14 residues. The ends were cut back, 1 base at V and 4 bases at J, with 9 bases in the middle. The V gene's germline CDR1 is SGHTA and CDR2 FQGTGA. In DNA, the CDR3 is TGTGCCAGCAGCTTAAGACCCAGGGCAGATACGCAGTATTTT. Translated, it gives CASSLRPRADTQYF.

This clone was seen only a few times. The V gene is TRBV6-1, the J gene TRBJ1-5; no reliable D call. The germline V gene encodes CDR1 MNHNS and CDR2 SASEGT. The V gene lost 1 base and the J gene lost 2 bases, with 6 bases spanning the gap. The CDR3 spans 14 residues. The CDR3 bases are TGTGCCAGCAGTGAAGTACTCCGCAATCAGCCCCAGCATTTT. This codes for CASSEVLRNQPQHF.

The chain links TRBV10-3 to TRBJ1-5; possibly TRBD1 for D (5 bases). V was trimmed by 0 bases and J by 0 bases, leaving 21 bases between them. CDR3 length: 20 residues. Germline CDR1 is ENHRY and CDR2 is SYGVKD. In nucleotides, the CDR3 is TGTGCCATCAGTGAGTCGGCCCGGGGGTCAGGAGCTTATAGCAATCAGCCCCAGCATTTT. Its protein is CAISESARGSGAYSNQPQHF.

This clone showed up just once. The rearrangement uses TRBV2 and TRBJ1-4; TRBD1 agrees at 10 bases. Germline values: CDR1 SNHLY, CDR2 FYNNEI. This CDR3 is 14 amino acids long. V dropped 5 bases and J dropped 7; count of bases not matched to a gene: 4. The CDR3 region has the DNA TGTGCCAGCAGTCGGGACAGGGGAGGTGAAAAACTGTTTTTT. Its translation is CASSRDRGGEKLFF.

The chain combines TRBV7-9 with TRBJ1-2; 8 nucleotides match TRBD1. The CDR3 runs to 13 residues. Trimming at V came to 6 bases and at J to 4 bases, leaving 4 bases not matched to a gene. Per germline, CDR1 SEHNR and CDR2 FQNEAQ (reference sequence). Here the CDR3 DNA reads TGTGCCAGCAGTTTAACAGGGGGCTATGGCTACACCTTC. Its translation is CASSLTGGYGYTF.

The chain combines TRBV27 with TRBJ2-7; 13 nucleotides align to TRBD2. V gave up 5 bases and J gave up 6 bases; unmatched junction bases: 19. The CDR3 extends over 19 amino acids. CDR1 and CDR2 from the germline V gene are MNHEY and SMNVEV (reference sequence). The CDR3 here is CASSQLGTSGIGKDSEQYF. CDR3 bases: TGTGCCAGCAGTCAGCTCGGGACTAGCGGGATTGGTAAGGATTCCGAGCAGTACTTC.

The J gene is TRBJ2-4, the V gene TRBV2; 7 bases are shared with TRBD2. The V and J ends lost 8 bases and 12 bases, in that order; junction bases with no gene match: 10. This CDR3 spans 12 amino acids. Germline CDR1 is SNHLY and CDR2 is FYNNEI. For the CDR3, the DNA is TGTGCCAGCCGGGGGGATTCTTATGATCAGTACTTC. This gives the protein CASRGDSYDQYF. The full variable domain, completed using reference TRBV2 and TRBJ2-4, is EPEVTQTPSHQVTQMGQEVILRCVPISNHLYFYWYRQILGQKVEFLVSFYNNEISEKSEIFDDQFSVERPDGSNFTLKIRSTKLEDSAMYFCASRGDSYDQYFGAGTRLSVL.

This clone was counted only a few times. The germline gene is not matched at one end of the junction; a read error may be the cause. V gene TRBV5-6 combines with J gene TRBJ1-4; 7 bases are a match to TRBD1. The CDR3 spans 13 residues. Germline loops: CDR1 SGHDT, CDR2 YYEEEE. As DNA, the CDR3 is TGTGCCAGCAGTTTGGACAGGAGTGAAAAACTGTTTTTT. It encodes CASSLDRSEKLFF.

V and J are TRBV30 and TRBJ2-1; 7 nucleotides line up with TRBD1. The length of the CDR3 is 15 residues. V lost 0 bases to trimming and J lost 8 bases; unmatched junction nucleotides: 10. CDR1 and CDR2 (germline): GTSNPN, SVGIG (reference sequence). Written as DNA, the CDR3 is TGTGCCTGGAGTGTACGACAGGGACGAGACGATGAGCAGTTCTTC. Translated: CAWSVRQGRDDEQFF.

Here the CDR3 reads CASSLGDRGNEKLFF. The CDR3 DNA sequence: TGTGCCAGCAGCTTGGGGGACAGGGGAAACGAAAAACTGTTTTTT. The chain has TRBV5-8 and TRBJ1-4, with 10 nucleotides matching TRBD1. In germline, CDR1 is SGHTS, CDR2 YDEGEE. This CDR3 region has 15 residues. V gave up 0 bases and J gave up 8 bases; unmatched junction bases: 4.

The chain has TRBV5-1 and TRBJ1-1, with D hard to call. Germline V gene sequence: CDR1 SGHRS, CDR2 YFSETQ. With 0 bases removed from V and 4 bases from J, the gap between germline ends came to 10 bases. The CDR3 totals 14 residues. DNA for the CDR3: TGCGCCAGCAGCTTGGGGAGTGACTTCACTGAAGCTTTCTTT. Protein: CASSLGSDFTEAFF.

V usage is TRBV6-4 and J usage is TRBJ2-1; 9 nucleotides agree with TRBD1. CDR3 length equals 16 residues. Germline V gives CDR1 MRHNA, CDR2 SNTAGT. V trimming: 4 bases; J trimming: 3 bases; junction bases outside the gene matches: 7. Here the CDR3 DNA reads TGTGCCAGCAGTGTAACTAGGGGACAGGGCTACAATGAGCAGTTCTTC. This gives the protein CASSVTRGQGYNEQFF.

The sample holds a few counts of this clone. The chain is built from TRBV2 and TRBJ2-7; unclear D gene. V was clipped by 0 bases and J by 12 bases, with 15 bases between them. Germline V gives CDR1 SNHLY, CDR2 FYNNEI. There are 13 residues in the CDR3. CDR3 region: CASSEALLGLPYF. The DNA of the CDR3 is TGTGCCAGCAGTGAAGCGCTTCTCGGGTTACCGTACTTC.

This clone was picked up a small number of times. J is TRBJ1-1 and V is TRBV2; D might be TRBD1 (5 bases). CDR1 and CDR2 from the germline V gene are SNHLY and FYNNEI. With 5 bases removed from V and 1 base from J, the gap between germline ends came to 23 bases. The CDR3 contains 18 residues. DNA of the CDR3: TGTGCCAGCAGTCCGCGCGAGACACCCCGGGGGAAGAACACTGAAGCTTTCTTT. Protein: CASSPRETPRGKNTEAFF.

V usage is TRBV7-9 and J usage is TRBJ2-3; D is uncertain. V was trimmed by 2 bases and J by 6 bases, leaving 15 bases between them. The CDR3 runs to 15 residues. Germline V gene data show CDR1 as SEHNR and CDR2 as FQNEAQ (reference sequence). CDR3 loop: CASSLSAVSVDTQYF. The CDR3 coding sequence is TGTGCCAGCAGCTTAAGTGCGGTGAGCGTCGATACGCAGTATTTT.

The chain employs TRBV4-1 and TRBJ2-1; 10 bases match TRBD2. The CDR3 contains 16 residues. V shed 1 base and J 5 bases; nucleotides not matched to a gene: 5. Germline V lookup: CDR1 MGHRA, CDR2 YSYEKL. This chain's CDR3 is CASSQGGSGGNNEQFF. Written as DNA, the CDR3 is TGCGCCAGCAGCCAAGGGGGTAGCGGGGGGAACAATGAGCAGTTCTTC.

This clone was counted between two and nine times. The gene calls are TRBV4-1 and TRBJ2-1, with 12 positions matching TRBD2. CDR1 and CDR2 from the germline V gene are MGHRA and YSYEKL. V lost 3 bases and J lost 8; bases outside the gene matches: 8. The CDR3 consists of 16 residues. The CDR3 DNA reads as TGCGCCAGCAGCCACCCGACTAGCGGGAGTTCCGATGAGCAGTTCTTC. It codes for CASSHPTSGSSDEQFF.

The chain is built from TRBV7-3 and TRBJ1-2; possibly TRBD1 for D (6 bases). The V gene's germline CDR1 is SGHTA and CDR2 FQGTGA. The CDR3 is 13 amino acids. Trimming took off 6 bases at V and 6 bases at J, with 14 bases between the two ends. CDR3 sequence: CASSPDRDNGYTF. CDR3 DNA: TGTGCCAGCAGTCCGGACAGAGACAATGGCTACACCTTC. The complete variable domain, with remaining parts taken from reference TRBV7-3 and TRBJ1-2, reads GAGVSQTPSNKVTEKGKYVELRCDPISGHTALYWYRQSLGQGPEFLIYFQGTGAADDSGLPNDRFFAVRPEGSVSTLKIQRTERGDSAVYLCASSPDRDNGYTFGSGTRLTVV.